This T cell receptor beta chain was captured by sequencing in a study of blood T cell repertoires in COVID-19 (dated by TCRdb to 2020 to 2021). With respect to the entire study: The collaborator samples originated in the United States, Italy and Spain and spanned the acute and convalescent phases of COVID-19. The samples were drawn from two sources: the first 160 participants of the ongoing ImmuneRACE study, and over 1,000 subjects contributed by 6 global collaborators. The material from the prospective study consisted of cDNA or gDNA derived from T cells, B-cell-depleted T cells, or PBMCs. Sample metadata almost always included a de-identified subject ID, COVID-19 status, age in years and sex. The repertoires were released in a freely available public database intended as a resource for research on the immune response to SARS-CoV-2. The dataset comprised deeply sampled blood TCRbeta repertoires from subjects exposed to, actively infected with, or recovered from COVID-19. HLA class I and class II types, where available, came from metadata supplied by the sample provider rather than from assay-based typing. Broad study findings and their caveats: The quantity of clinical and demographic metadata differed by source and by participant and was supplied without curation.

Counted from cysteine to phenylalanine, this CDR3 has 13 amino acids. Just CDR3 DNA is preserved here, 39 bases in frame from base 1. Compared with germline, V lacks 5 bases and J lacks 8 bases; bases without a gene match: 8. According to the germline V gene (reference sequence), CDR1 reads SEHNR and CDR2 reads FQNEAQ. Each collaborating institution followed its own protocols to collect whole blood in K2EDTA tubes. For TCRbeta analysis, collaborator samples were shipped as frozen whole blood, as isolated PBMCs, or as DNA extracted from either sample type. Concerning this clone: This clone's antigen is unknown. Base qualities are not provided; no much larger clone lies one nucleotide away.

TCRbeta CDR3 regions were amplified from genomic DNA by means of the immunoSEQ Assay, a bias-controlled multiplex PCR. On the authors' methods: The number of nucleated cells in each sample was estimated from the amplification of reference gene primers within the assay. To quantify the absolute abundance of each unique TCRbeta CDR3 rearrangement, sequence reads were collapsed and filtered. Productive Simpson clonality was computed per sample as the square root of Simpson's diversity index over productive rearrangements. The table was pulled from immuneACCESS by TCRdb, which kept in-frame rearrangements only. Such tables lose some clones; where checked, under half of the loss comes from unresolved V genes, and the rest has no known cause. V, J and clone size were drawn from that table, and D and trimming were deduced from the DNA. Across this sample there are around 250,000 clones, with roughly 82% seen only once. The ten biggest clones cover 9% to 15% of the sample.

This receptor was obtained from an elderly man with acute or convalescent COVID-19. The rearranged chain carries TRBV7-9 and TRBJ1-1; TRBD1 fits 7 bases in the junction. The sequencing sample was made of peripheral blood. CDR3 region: CASSAGQLGEAFF. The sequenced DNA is TGTGCCAGCAGCGCGGGACAGTTGGGGGAAGCTTTCTTT.